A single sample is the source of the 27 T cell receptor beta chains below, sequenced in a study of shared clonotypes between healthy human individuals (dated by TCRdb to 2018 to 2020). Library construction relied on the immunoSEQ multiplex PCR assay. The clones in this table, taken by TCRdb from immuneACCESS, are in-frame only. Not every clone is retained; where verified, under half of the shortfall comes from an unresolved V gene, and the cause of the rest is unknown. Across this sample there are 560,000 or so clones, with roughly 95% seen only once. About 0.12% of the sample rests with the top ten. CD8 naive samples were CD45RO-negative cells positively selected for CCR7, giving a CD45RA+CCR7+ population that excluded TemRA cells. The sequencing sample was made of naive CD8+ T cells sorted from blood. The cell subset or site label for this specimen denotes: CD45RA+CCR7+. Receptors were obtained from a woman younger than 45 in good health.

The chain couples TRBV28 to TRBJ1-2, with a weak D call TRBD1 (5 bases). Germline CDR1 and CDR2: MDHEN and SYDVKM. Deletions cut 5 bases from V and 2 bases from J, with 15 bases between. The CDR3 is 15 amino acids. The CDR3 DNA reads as TGTGCCAGCAGTCCGGGACCCGGCCTCAACTATGGCTACACCTTC. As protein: CASSPGPGLNYGYTF.

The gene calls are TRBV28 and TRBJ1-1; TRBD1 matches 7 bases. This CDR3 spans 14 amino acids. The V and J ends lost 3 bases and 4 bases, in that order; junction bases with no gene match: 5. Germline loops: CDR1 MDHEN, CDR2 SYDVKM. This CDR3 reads CASSFQGVSTEAFF. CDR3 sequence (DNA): TGTGCCAGCAGTTTTCAGGGGGTAAGCACTGAAGCTTTCTTT.

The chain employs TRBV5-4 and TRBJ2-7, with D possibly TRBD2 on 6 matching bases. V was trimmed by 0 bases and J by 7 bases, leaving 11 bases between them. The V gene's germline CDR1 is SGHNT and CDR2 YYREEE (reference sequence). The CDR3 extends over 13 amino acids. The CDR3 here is CASSLEVAVEQYF. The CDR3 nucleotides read TGTGCCAGCAGCTTGGAGGTAGCGGTAGAGCAGTACTTC.

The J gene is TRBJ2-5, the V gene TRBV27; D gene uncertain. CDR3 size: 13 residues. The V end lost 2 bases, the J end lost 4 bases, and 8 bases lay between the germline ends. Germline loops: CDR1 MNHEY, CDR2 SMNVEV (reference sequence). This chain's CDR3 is CASSLDSLETQYF. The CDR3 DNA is TGTGCCAGCAGTTTAGATAGCCTAGAGACCCAGTACTTC.

The CDR3 nucleotides are TGTGCCAGCAGTGAGGGGCCCCGACTTAGCTACGAGCAGTACTTC. Residues: CASSEGPRLSYEQYF. The chain carries TRBV2 and TRBJ2-7, with a tentative D call TRBD1 (5 bases). V was pared by 3 bases and J by 3 bases, with 15 bases between. The CDR3 covers 15 residues. Germline V gene sequence: CDR1 SNHLY, CDR2 FYNNEI.

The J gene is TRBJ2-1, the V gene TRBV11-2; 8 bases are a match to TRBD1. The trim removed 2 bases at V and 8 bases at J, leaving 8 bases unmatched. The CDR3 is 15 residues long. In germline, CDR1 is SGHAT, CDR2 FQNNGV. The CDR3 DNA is TGTGCCAGCAGCTTACCAGGGGGCCGTTACGATGAGCAGTTCTTC. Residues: CASSLPGGRYDEQFF.

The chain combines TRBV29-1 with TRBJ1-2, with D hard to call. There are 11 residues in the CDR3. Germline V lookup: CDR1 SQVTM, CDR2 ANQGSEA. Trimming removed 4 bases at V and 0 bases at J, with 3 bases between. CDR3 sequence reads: CSVGPNYGYTF. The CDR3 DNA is TGCAGCGTTGGGCCTAACTATGGCTACACCTTC. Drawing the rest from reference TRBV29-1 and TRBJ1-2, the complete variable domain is SAVISQKPSRDICQRGTSLTIQCQVDSQVTMMFWYRQQPGQSLTLIATANQGSEATYESGFVIDKFPISRPNLTFSTLTVSNMSPEDSSIYLCSVGPNYGYTFGSGTRLTVV.

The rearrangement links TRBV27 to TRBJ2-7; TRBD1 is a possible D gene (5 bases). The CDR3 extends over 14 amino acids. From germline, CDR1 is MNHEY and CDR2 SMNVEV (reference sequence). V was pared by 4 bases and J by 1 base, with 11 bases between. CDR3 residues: CASSYKGFSYEQYF. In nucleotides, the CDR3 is TGTGCCAGCAGTTACAAGGGGTTTTCCTACGAGCAGTACTTC.

CDR3 loop: CASSSRGGSGEKLFF. CDR3 DNA: TGCGCCAGCAGCTCTCGAGGGGGTTCGGGTGAAAAACTGTTTTTT. The J gene is TRBJ1-4, the V gene TRBV5-1, with a tentative D call TRBD1 (6 bases). This CDR3 spans 15 amino acids. Germline CDR1 is SGHRS and CDR2 is YFSETQ. V lost 3 bases and J lost 7, with 16 bases in between.

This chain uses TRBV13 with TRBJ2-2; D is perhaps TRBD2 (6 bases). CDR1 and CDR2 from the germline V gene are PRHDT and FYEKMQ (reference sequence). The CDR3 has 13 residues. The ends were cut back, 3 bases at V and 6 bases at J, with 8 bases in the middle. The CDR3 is CASSFRDSGELFF. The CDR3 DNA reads TGTGCCAGCAGCTTCCGGGACTCCGGGGAGCTGTTTTTT.

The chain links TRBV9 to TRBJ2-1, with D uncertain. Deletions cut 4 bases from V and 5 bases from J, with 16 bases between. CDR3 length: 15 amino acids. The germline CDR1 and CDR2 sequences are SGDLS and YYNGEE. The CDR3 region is CASSSHLSPHNEQFF. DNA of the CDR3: TGTGCCAGCAGCTCCCACCTCAGCCCCCACAATGAGCAGTTCTTC.

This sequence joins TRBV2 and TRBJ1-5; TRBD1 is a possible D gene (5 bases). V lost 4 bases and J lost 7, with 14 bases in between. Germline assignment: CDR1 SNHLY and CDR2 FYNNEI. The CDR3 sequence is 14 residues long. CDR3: CASSVQGSGQPQHF. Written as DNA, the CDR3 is TGTGCCAGCAGTGTCCAGGGATCGGGGCAGCCCCAGCATTTT.

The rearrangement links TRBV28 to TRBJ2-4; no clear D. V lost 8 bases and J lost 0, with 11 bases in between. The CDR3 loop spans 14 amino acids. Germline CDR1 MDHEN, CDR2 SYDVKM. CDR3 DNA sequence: TGTGCCAGCTCGGGCCGACTAGCCAAAAACATTCAGTACTTC. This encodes CASSGRLAKNIQYF.

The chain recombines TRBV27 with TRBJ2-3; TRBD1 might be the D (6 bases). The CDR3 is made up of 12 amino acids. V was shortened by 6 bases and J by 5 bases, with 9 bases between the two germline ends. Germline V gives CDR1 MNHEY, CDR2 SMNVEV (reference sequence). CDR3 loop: CASSSRGDTQYF. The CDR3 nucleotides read TGTGCCAGCAGCTCCAGGGGAGATACGCAGTATTTT.

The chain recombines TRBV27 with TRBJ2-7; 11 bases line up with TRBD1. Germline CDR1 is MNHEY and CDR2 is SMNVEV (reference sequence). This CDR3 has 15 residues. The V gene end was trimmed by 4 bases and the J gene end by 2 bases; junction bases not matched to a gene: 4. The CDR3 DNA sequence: TGTGCCAGCAGTTACGGGACAGGGGGAACCTACGAGCAGTACTTC. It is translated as CASSYGTGGTYEQYF.

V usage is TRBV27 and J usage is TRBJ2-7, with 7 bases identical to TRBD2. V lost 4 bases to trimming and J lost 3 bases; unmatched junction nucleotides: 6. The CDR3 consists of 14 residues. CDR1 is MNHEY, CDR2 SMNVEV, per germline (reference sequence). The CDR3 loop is CASSSLAEGYEQYF. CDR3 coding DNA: TGTGCCAGCAGTTCGCTAGCGGAGGGCTACGAGCAGTACTTC.

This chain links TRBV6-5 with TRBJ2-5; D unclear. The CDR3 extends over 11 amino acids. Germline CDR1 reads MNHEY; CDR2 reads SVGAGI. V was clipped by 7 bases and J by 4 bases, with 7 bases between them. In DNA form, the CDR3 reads TGTGCCAGCATCCTCGGAGAGACCCAGTACTTC. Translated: CASILGETQYF.

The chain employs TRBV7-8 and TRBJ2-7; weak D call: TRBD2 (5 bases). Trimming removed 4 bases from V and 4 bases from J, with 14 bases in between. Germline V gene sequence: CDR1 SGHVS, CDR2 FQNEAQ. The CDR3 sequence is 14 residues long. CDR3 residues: CASSSWTRDYEQYF. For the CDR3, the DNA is TGTGCCAGCAGCTCCTGGACTCGAGATTACGAGCAGTACTTC.

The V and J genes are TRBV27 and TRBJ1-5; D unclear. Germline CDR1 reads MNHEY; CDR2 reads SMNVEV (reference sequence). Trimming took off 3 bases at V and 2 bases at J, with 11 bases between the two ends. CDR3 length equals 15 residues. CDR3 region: CASSFAGLGNQPQHF. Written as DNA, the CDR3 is TGTGCCAGCAGTTTTGCGGGGTTGGGCAATCAGCCCCAGCATTTT.

The CDR3: CASRTGQIYYEQYF. For the CDR3, the DNA is TGTGCCAGCAGGACGGGACAGATTTACTACGAGCAGTACTTC. This chain links TRBV2 with TRBJ2-7; TRBD1 matches at 7 bases. Germline loops: CDR1 SNHLY, CDR2 FYNNEI. This CDR3 contains 14 residues. V shed 6 bases, J shed 3 bases, and the junction held 8 bases outside the gene matches.

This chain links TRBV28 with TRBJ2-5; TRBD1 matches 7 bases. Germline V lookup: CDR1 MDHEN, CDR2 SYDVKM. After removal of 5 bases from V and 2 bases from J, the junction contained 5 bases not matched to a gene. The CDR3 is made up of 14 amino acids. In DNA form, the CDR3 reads TGTGCCAGCAGTCAAACAGGGGCACAAGAGACCCAGTACTTC. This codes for CASSQTGAQETQYF.

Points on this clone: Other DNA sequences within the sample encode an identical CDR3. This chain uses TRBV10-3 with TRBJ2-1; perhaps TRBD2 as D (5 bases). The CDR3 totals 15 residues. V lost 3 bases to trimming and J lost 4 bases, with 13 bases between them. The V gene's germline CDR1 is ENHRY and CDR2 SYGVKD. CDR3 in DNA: TGTGCCATCAGTGAAGGGCTAGCTGGGTACAATGAGCAGTTCTTC. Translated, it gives CAISEGLAGYNEQFF.

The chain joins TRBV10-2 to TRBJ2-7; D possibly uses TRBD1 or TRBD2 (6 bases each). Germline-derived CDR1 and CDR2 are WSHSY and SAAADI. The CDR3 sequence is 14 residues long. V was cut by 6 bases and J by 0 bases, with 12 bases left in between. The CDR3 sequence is CASREGGNSYEQYF. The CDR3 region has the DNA TGCGCCAGCAGAGAAGGGGGGAACTCCTACGAGCAGTACTTC.

CDR3: CASSFGSSKHEQYF. As DNA, the CDR3 is TGTGCCAGCAGCTTCGGGTCATCGAAGCACGAGCAGTACTTC. The J gene is TRBJ2-7, the V gene TRBV7-9, with unresolved D. CDR1 is SEHNR and CDR2 is FQNEAQ in the germline V gene (reference sequence). V was shortened by 3 bases and J by 5 bases, with 14 bases between the two germline ends. There are 14 residues in the CDR3.

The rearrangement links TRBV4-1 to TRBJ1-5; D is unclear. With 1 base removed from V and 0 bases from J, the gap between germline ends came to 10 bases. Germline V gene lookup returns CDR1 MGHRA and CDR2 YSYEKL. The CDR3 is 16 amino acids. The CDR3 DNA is TGCGCCAGCAGCCAAGCCTTAGGTAGTAGCAATCAGCCCCAGCATTTT. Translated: CASSQALGSSNQPQHF.

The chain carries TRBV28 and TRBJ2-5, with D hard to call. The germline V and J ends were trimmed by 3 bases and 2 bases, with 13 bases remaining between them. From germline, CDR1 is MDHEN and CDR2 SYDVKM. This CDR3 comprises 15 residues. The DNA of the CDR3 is TGTGCCAGCAGTTTGTACGGTAGGCCTCAAGAGACCCAGTACTTC. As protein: CASSLYGRPQETQYF.

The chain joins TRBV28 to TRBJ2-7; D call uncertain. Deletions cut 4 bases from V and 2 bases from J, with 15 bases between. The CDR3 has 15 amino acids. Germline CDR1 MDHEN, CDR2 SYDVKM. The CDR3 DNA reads TGTGCCAGCAGTTCCCCCCTCCGTGCCGCCTACGAGCAGTACTTC. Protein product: CASSSPLRAAYEQYF.